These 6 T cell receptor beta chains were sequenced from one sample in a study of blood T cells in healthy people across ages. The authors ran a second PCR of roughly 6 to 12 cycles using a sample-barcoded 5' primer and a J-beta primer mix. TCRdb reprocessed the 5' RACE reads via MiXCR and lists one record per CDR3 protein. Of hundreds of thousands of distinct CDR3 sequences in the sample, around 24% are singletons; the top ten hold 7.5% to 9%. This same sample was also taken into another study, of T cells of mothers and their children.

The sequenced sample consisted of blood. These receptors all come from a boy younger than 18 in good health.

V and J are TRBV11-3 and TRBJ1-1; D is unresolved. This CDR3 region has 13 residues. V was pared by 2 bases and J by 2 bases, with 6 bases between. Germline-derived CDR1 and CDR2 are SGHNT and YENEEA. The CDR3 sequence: CASSLQTNTEAFF. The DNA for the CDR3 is TGTGCCAGCAGCTTACAGACCAACACTGAAGCTTTCTTT.

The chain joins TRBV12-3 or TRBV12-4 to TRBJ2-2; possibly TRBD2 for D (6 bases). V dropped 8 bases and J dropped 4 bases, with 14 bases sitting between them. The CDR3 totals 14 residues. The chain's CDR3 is CASHPPTSTGELFF. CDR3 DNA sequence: TGTGCCAGCCACCCCCCGACTAGCACCGGGGAGCTGTTTTTT.

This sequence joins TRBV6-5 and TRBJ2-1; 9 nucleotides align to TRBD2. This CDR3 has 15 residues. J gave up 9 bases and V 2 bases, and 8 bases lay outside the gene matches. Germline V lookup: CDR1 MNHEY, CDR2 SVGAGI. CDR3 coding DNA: TGTGCCAGCAGTTACGGGCTAGCGGGATCCGGTGAGCAGTTCTTC. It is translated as CASSYGLAGSGEQFF.

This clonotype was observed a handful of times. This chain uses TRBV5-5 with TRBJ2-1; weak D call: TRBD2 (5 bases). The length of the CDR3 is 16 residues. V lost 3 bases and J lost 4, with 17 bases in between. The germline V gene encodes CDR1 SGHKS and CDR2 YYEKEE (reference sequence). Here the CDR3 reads CASSYPLQGGYNEQFF. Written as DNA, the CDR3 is TGTGCCAGCAGCTACCCTTTGCAAGGAGGTTACAATGAGCAGTTCTTC.

CDR3 protein: CASSQDQGLASHEQFF. The CDR3 DNA reads as TGTGCCAGCAGCCAAGATCAAGGGCTGGCTTCGCATGAGCAGTTCTTC. The V gene is TRBV14, the J gene TRBJ2-1, with D hard to call. The CDR3 sequence is 16 residues long. The V end was cut by 0 bases, the J end by 8 bases, with 17 bases between. CDR1 is SGHDN and CDR2 is FVKESK in the germline V gene.

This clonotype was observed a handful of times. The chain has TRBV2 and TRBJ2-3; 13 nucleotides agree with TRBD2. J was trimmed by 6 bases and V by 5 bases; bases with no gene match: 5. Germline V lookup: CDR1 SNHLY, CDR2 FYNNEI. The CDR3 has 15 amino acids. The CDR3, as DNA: TGTGCCAGCAGTCAAACTAGCGGGGGGGCGGATACGCAGTATTTT. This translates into CASSQTSGGADTQYF.